This T cell receptor beta chain was captured in a study of cytomegalovirus exposure and HLA in healthy donors (dated 2017 in TCRdb). Looking at the study overall: An earlier analysis of approximately 640 of the donors reported approximately 300 Gb of sequence data and roughly 110 million unique TCR beta sequences from roughly 200 million T cells. An early release covering roughly 640 HLA-typed donors comprised around 300 gigabases of sequencing data and around 80 million unique TCR sequences. Of the roughly 390 genotyped donors, approximately 80% fell in the genetic ancestry cluster associated with self-reported Caucasian donors. The study aimed to test whether signatures of past pathogen exposure could be identified by cataloging public T cell receptors. The T cell repertoires of around 730 subjects were profiled by immunosequencing and related to cytomegalovirus serostatus. Besides the first cohort of approximately 710 subjects, a separate validation cohort made up of 120 different subjects was used. High-throughput TCR immunosequencing, statistical association of individual TCRs with disease status, and machine learning were combined to predict cytomegalovirus infection status. A later analysis re-analyzed previously published TCR beta repertoires from 666 donors and added high-resolution HLA genotyping to study TCR occurrence patterns. Rather than using new phenotypic data, the later analysis identified candidate immune exposures from TCR beta sequences and from how often those sequences occurred across donors. An earlier analysis of 450 to 750 of the donors used high-throughput TCR beta sequencing to judge whether each TCR beta V gene segment behaved as functional or pseudogenic. Donor age, sex, ethnicity and CMV serostatus were compiled alongside the repertoire data. A later genetic analysis took genome-wide SNP genotypes for 398 of the 666 donors and used that subset as a discovery cohort. Every discovery cohort repertoire had been produced on one sequencing platform. HLA typing covered class I and class II loci at four-digit resolution. The number of donors typed differed by locus, with roughly 629-640 for A, B, C, DRB1 and DQB1, 522 for DQA1, 600 to 610 for DPA1, and approximately 470 for DPB1. Because of strong linkage in the cohort, roughly five DR-DQ haplotypes were treated as single units for association and clustering. Among about 360 genotyped donors of the cohort, an average of roughly 240,000 unique TCR beta nucleotide sequences were sequenced per donor, roughly 20% of them non-productive.

Preparation of the library involved the immunoSEQ multiplex PCR assay. A mixture of 60 forward primers for TCR Vbeta segments and 13 reverse primers for TCR Jbeta segments was used in the multiplex PCR. The CDR3 region of rearranged TCR beta genes was amplified from genomic DNA with a multiplex PCR assay. Amplified TCR beta libraries were sequenced as 87-base-pair reads on the Illumina HiSeq System. On the authors' methods: Across the 670 or so repertoires, a later analysis counted tens of millions of unique TCR beta chains, around 11 million of which were shared by at least two donors. Raw reads were error-corrected and collapsed into unique sequences by a nearest-neighbor algorithm in which closely related sequences were merged to remove PCR and sequencing errors. Alignment of CDR3 sequences to IMGT reference sequences was used to assign V, D and J gene segments. For a sequence to be retained, a match of at least six nucleotides to both a V gene segment and a J gene segment was required. A rearrangement counted as productive if the CDR3 had no stop codons and remained in frame with V and J, and every other rearrangement counted as non-productive. Following IMGT convention, CDR3 was defined as the stretch from the second conserved V-encoded cysteine up to the conserved J-encoded phenylalanine. In an earlier analysis of around 640 of the donors, sequences lacking an unambiguous match to a single V gene segment were excluded. In an earlier analysis of approximately 500 of the donors, a V segment was called functional when productive rearrangements were above 56.7%, and segregating when the standard deviation between donors exceeded 5%. A statistical classification framework was developed to diagnose cytomegalovirus status using the catalog of TCR beta chain sequences. A later analysis assigned V and J genes by comparing TCR nucleotide sequences with IMGT/GENE-DB human TR gene sequences. A later analysis assigned CDR3 sequences and most-parsimonious VDJ recombination scenarios with the TCRdist pipeline. A later analysis defined each TCR beta chain by its CDR3 amino acid sequence plus V-gene family, and excluded reads lacking a unique V-gene family. In a later analysis, around 650 highly shared, low-generation-probability nucleotide sequences were removed to address suspected cross-contamination and a sequencing artifact. A later analysis calculated a clonal expansion index for each public chain from normalized within-repertoire ranks of inferred template counts. A later analysis computed generation probabilities with a VDJ recombination model fitted to out-of-frame rearrangements, and checked the results against IGoR. A later analysis scored TCR-TCR, TCR-HLA and TCR-CMV co-occurrence with hypergeometric tests, applying a repertoire-size bias correction to TCR pairs. A later analysis estimated false discovery rates by permuting HLA or CMV assignments 20 times. In a later analysis, co-occurring TCRs were grouped using DBSCAN, and TCRdist sequence similarity was added for clustering within HLA-allele-positive subsets. For co-occurrence clustering, repertoires with fewer than 30,000 or more than 120,000 public chains were excluded, along with roughly 5 repertoires with anomalous nucleotide sharing. In its TCRdb copy, this immuneACCESS table keeps in-frame sequences only and misses some clones. Where compared with another copy, unresolved V genes explain less than half of these, and the others have no known cause. Clonal size and the V and J genes are those of that table, whereas D and trimming came from the DNA. The sample includes about 150,000 clones, with roughly three quarters observed a single time. 13% of the sample belongs to the ten largest clones.

CDR1 and CDR2, per the germline V gene (reference sequence), are LNHNV and YYDKDF. The junction shows trimming of 0 bases on V and 2 bases on J, plus 11 bases between the germline ends. The CDR3 runs 15 amino acids, cysteine and phenylalanine included. The retained sequence is limited to the CDR3, 45 bases, with the frame set at the first base. On this clone itself: Its antigen remains undetermined. No much larger clone exists at a distance of one base, and base qualities are not known.

The cohort consisted of some 670 healthy bone marrow donors. At the time of sampling, every cohort member was nominally healthy, though immune exposures that went unrecorded were likely present. The donor was CMV seropositive and belonged to the group of a few hundred seropositive cohort members. Every donor gave a peripheral blood sample, and the peripheral blood mononuclear cells from that sample were used for TCR beta sequencing. The Qiagen DNeasy Blood Extraction Kit was used to extract genomic DNA from the blood cell samples. Results the study describes overall, beyond this receptor: According to a later analysis, most CMV-associated TCR beta chains appeared to be HLA-restricted, and the HLA associations seemed to be driven largely by CMV exposure. In a later analysis, HLA-associated TCR beta chains were found to be more clonally expanded and to have lower generation probabilities than equally common non-associated chains. Broadly in line with IMGT annotations, most TCR beta V segments showed up in productive rearrangements about 87% or about 30% of the time in an earlier analysis of roughly 590 of the donors. The only immune exposure information available for the cohort was CMV serostatus. Cytomegalovirus status was reported to be diagnosed by the classifier with high specificity and sensitivity in both the original and validation cohorts. In a later analysis, the rate of TCR association differed among HLA loci, with DRB1 alleles having the most associated TCRs and HLA-C alleles having the fewest. Because some donors lacked HLA typing at each locus, the association tests relied only on the typed subset. Sequencing depth was assumed to be roughly uniform across donors in the presence/absence analyses, though that assumption may not hold. Some IMGT-functional V segments, including TRBV6-2 and TRBV6-3, could not be told apart with the 87-base-pair reads, so those segments were excluded. A group of highly shared sequence variants was considered likely to be a technical artifact of the sequencing pipeline. This cohort had only TCR beta chains sequenced, and the lack of alpha or paired-chain data limited which features could be detected. Correlated functional status among segregating V segments might reflect linkage disequilibrium, but an unknown experimental factor could not be ruled out. A later genetic analysis reported fewer N-insertions in productive TCRs among donors in an Asian-associated ancestry cluster than the approximately 670-donor mean. Several of the top co-occurrence clusters appeared to be linked to parvovirus B19, influenza, CMV and Epstein-Barr virus, according to a later analysis. When HLA alleles, especially DR and DQ, strongly co-occurred, TCR associations were difficult to assign to individual alleles. In a later analysis, over 15,000 TCR beta sequences were associated with specific HLA alleles at a false discovery rate of 0.05. A few of the identified cytomegalovirus-associated TCR beta chains were confirmed in vitro to be specific for cytomegalovirus antigens. A further reported finding was that TCR beta sequences accurately predicted the HLA-A and HLA-B alleles for most subjects in the first cohort. Roughly 15 rarely observed V segments, including chromosome 9 orphons, were excluded from the earlier analysis of some 590 of the donors because counts were too low. According to the authors, the approach could potentially be generalized to other disease states and immunological phenotypes. In a later genetic analysis, a missense DCLRE1C variant was associated with V-gene and J-gene trimming of TCR beta chains, and the association was replicated in an independent cohort. Most TCR sequences were observed very rarely across donors, whereas some public TCRs were present in many individuals. The study listed approximately 160 TCR beta chains as associated with cytomegalovirus.

The rearrangement joined TRBV15 to TRBJ2-7, with no reliable assignment of the D segment. What was sequenced was PBMCs. The sequence was collected from a man aged 30-40 years in good health and CMV-seropositive. The nucleotide sequence reads as follows: TGTGCCACCAGCAGAGAGCGAGGCCAAACCTACGAGCAGTACTTC. Its translation is CATSRERGQTYEQYF.